The T cell receptor (beta chain) described here comes from a study of T cell repertoires in cytomegalovirus infection. Study overall: In public TCR beta signatures, there were indications of both CMV infection and matching HLA type. Points from the study as a whole: The study found HLA-C-restricted CMV-specific TCR beta clonotypes dominating the ex vivo response.

Using its own MiXCR run on the reads, TCRdb lists one record per CDR3 protein. The table lists 600,000 to 800,000 distinct CDR3 sequences, approximately 24% of them singletons. This clonotype turned up a few times. Its antigen is not identified. The V and J ends lost 0 bases and 5 bases respectively, with 13 bases between them. CDR1 and CDR2 from the germline V gene are MNHEY and SVGEGT. The CDR3 contains 15 residues. The clonotype was recovered from a human donor in good health (CMV status not recorded). Some clones in this sample may be carry-over from other donors' samples. Sample: CD8+ T cells from PBMCs. The gene calls are TRBV6-2 or TRBV6-3 and TRBJ2-5; perhaps D is TRBD1 or TRBD2 (6 bases each). For the CDR3, the DNA is TGTGCCAGCAGTTACTCGGTTCGGGGGCGCGAGACCCAGTACTTC. Residues: CASSYSVRGRETQYF.